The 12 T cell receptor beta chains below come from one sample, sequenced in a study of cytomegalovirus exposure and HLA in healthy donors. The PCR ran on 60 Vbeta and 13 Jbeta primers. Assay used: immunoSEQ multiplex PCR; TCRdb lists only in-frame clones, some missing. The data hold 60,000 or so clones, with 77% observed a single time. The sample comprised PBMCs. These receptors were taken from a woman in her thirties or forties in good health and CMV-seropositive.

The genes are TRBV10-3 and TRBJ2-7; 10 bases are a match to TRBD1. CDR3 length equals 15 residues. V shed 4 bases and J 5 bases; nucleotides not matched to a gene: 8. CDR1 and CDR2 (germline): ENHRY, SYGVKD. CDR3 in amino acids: CAISGEEGTGDEQYF. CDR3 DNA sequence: TGTGCCATCAGTGGAGAGGAAGGGACAGGGGACGAGCAGTACTTC.

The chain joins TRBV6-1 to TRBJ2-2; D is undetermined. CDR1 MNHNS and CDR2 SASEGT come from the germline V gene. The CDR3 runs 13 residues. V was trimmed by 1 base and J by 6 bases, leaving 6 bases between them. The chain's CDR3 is CASSEGAAGELFF. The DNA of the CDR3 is TGTGCCAGCAGTGAAGGGGCAGCCGGGGAGCTGTTTTTT.

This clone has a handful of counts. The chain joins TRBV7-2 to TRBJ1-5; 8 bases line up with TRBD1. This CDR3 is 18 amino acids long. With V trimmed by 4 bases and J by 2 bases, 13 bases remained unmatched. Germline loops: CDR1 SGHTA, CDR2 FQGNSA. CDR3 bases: TGTGCCAGCAGCTCCTTTCCCCGGACAGGGCCGCGCAATCAGCCCCAGCATTTT. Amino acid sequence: CASSSFPRTGPRNQPQHF.

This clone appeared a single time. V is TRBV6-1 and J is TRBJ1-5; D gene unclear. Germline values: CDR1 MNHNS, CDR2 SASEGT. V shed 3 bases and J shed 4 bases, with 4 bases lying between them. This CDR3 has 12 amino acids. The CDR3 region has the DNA TGTGCCAGCAGTGATTCGAATCAGCCCCAGCATTTT. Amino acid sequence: CASSDSNQPQHF.

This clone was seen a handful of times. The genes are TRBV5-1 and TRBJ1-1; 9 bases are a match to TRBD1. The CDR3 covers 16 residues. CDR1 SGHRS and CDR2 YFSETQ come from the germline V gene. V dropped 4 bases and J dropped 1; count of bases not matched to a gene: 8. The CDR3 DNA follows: TGCGCCAGCAGCCAAGGACAGGGGTCAACGAACACTGAAGCTTTCTTT. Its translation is CASSQGQGSTNTEAFF.

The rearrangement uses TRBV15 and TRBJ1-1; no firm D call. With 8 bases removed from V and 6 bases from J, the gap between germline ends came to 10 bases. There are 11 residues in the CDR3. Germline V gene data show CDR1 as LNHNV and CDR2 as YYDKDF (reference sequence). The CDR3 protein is CATQSVAEAFF. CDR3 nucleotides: TGTGCCACCCAGTCCGTGGCTGAAGCTTTCTTT.

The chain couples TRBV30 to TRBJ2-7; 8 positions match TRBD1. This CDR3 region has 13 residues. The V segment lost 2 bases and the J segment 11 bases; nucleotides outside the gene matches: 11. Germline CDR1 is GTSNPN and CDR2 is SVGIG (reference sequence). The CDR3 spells CAWSLVPSTGEYF. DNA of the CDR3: TGTGCCTGGAGTCTTGTACCCTCGACAGGGGAGTACTTC.

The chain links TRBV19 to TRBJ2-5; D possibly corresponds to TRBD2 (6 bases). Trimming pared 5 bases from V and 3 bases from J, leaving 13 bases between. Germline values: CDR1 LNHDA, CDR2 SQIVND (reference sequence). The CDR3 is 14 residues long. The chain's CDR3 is CASSLGRGKETQYF. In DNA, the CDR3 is TGTGCCAGTAGTCTGGGGCGGGGTAAAGAGACCCAGTACTTC.

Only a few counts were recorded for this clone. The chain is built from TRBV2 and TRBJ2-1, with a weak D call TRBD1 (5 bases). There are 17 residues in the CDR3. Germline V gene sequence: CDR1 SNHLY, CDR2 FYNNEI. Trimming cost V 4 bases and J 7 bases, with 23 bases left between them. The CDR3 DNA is TGTGCCAGCAGTGGGGCTAGGGGCCCGGGCCACACAAATGAGCAGTTCTTC. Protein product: CASSGARGPGHTNEQFF.

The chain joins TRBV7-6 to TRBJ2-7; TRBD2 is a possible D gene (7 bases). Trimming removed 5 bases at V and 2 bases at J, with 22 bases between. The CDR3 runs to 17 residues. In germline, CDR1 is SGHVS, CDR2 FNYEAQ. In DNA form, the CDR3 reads TGTGCCAGCAGCCGGGCCGGCGGGGGCCACCGGGCCTACGAGCAGTACTTC. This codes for CASSRAGGGHRAYEQYF.

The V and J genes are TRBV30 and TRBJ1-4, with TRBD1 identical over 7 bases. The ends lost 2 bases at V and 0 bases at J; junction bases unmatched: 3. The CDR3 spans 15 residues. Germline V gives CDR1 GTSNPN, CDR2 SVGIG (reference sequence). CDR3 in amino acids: CAWSRTGATNEKLFF. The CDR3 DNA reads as TGTGCCTGGAGTAGAACAGGGGCAACTAATGAAAAACTGTTTTTT.

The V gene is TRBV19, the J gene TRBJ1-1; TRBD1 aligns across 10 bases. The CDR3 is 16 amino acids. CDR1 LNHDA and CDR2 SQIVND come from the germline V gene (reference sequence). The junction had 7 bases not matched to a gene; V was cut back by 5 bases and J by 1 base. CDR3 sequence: CASSERGQGGNTEAFF. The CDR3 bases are TGTGCCAGTAGTGAACGCGGACAGGGGGGGAACACTGAAGCTTTCTTT.